The clone carrying this T cell receptor (beta chain) was seen a few times. Its antigen remains unknown. This sample was taken from a study of cytomegalovirus exposure and HLA in healthy donors. Study in general: An earlier analysis identified more than 90 million unique TCR beta sequences in 170 million or so T cells. Study-level results: Presence/absence analyses assumed roughly uniform sequencing depth across donors, which may not hold. TCR beta sequences reportedly predicted most subjects' HLA-A and HLA-B alleles accurately.

With 60 Vbeta and 13 Jbeta primers, the PCR was carried out. Only in-frame clones appear in the TCRdb table, and some are missing; sequencing was by immunoSEQ multiplex PCR. The data show about 130,000 clones, with around 70% seen just once and roughly 3.1% held by the top ten. Trimming took 0 bases from V and 5 from J, leaving 9 bases between them. This CDR3 contains 14 residues. Germline CDR1 reads SGHRS; CDR2 reads YFSETQ. This chain uses TRBV5-1 with TRBJ1-5; D not resolved. The sequenced sample consisted of PBMCs. This TCR was recovered from a man in his thirties or forties in good health and CMV-seronegative. The CDR3 DNA reads TGCGCCAGCAGCTTGGGCGCACTAGATCAGCCCCAGCATTTT. This sequence encodes CASSLGALDQPQHF.